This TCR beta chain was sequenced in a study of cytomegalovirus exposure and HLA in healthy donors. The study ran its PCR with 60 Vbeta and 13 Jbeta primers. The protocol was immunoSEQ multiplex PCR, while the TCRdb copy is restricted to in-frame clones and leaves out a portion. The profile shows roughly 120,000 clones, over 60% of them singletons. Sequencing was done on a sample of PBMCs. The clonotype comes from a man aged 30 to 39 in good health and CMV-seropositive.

CDR3 loop: CASSGGQGGTIYF. In nucleotides, the CDR3 is TGTGCCAGCAGTGGGGGACAGGGCGGCACCATATATTTT. This chain joins TRBV7-2 and TRBJ1-3, with 9 bases fitting TRBD1. This CDR3 has 13 residues. Germline CDR1 reads SGHTA; CDR2 reads FQGNSA. The V segment lost 6 bases and the J segment 9 bases; nucleotides outside the gene matches: 6. The full variable domain, completed using reference TRBV7-2 and TRBJ1-3, is GAGVSQSPSNKVTEKGKDVELRCDPISGHTALYWYRQSLGQGLEFLIYFQGNSAPDKSGLPSDRFSAERTGGSVSTLTIQRTQQEDSAVYLCASSGGQGGTIYFGEGSWLTVV.